These 23 T cell receptor beta chains share one sample of origin, sequenced in a study of blood T cell repertoires in COVID-19. Sequencing was performed with immunoSEQ multiplex PCR; in TCRdb, only in-frame clones are kept and a portion is missing. The data show around 79,000 clones, with about 87% seen just once and about 8.2% held by the top ten. The sequenced sample was peripheral blood. The receptor set was obtained from a human donor in a cohort sampled during active COVID-19.

The CDR3 nucleotides are TGCAGCCTTTTAATGGCGGGGCCCTACGAGCAGTACTTC. Protein sequence: CSLLMAGPYEQYF. The chain employs TRBV29-1 and TRBJ2-7; D is perhaps TRBD2 (6 bases). The germline V gene encodes CDR1 SQVTM and CDR2 ANQGSEA. This CDR3 is built from 13 residues. V was clipped by 8 bases and J by 2 bases, with 16 bases between them.

The chain is built from TRBV10-3 and TRBJ2-2; 7 nucleotides match TRBD1. This CDR3 has 17 residues. J gave up 0 bases and V 4 bases, and 8 bases lay outside the gene matches. CDR1 and CDR2 from the germline V gene are ENHRY and SYGVKD. Here the CDR3 reads CAISAKTGFTNTGELFF. The CDR3 DNA reads as TGTGCCATCAGTGCTAAGACAGGGTTCACGAACACCGGGGAGCTGTTTTTT.

The J gene is TRBJ1-2, the V gene TRBV18, with D unresolved. CDR1 is KGHSH, CDR2 LQKENI, per germline. V dropped 0 bases and J dropped 2 bases, with 10 bases sitting between them. This CDR3 contains 15 residues. CDR3 bases: TGTGCCAGCTCACCACCGAGTGTGAGAAACTATGGCTACACCTTC. As protein: CASSPPSVRNYGYTF.

The chain carries TRBV4-2 and TRBJ2-1; 11 nucleotides agree with TRBD1. This CDR3 region has 17 residues. In germline, CDR1 is LGHNA, CDR2 YNFKEQ. After removal of 0 bases from V and 8 bases from J, the junction contained 9 bases not matched to a gene. In DNA form, the CDR3 reads TGTGCCAGCAGCCAAGATCGGGGGACAGGGGGTAAGGATGAGCAGTTCTTC. Encoded protein: CASSQDRGTGGKDEQFF.

Written as DNA, the CDR3 is TGTGCCAGTAGTACCGCACAGGGTCGGGAAAACTATGGCTACACCTTC. Translation: CASSTAQGRENYGYTF. The rearrangement links TRBV19 to TRBJ1-2, with D perhaps matching TRBD1 (6 bases). Per the germline V gene, CDR1 is LNHDA and CDR2 is SQIVND (reference sequence). Trimming shortened V by 4 bases and J by 2 bases, and 17 bases separated the two germline ends. This CDR3 comprises 16 residues. Full variable domain (missing parts from reference TRBV19 and TRBJ1-2): DGGITQSPKYLFRKEGQNVTLSCEQNLNHDAMYWYRQDPGQGLRLIYYSQIVNDFQKGDIAEGYSVSREKKESFPLTVTSAQKNPTAFYLCASSTAQGRENYGYTFGSGTRLTVV.

J is TRBJ1-2 and V is TRBV7-2; 10 nucleotides line up with TRBD1. After removal of 1 base from V and 5 bases from J, the junction contained 4 bases not matched to a gene. CDR3 length equals 15 residues. Germline assignment: CDR1 SGHTA and CDR2 FQGNSA. CDR3 in amino acids: CASSLDDRGQYGYTF. In DNA, the CDR3 is TGTGCCAGCAGCTTAGACGACAGGGGGCAATATGGCTACACCTTC.

There are a few counts of this clone. The chain uses TRBV27 and TRBJ2-5; possible D gene TRBD2, 6 bases. Germline V gene lookup returns CDR1 MNHEY and CDR2 SMNVEV (reference sequence). Trimming left V 2 bases short and J 3 bases short, with 16 bases between. This CDR3 comprises 16 residues. The CDR3 reads CASSLRAGLLKETQYF. CDR3 bases: TGTGCCAGCAGTTTACGTGCAGGACTACTAAAAGAGACCCAGTACTTC.

The chain couples TRBV12-5 to TRBJ1-6; D is unclear. The CDR3 contains 15 residues. Germline lookup yields CDR1 LGHNT and CDR2 FRNRAP. V lost 1 base and J 9 bases, leaving 13 bases between the germline ends. CDR3 bases: TGTGCTAGTGGTTTGGAATCTGTCGGCGGTTCACCCCTCCACTTT. Protein sequence: CASGLESVGGSPLHF. Full variable domain (missing parts from reference TRBV12-5 and TRBJ1-6): DARVTQTPRHKVTEMGQEVTMRCQPILGHNTVFWYRQTMMQGLELLAYFRNRAPLDDSGMPKDRFSAEMPDATLATLKIQPSEPRDSAVYFCASGLESVGGSPLHFGNGTRLTVT.

The chain recombines TRBV11-2 with TRBJ1-5; no clear D gene. The CDR3 has 13 amino acids. V was pared by 1 base and J by 7 bases, with 8 bases between. Per germline, CDR1 SGHAT and CDR2 FQNNGV. CDR3 region: CASSLGDRQPQHF. DNA of the CDR3: TGTGCCAGCAGCTTAGGTGATAGACAGCCCCAGCATTTT.

This rearrangement joins TRBV6-5 to TRBJ2-2; the D gene is possibly TRBD2 (5 bases). V was pared by 2 bases and J by 6 bases, with 7 bases between. Germline CDR1 reads MNHEY; CDR2 reads SVGAGI. The CDR3 runs to 13 residues. CDR3 in amino acids: CASSYAGAGELFF. The DNA for the CDR3 is TGTGCCAGCAGTTACGCGGGTGCCGGGGAGCTGTTTTTT.

The V call is TRBV2, the J call TRBJ2-3; tentative D call: TRBD2 (6 bases). Trimming took 3 bases from V and 1 from J, leaving 20 bases between them. The CDR3 totals 18 residues. Germline V gene data show CDR1 as SNHLY and CDR2 as FYNNEI. The CDR3 loop is CASSDPALFGGGTDTQYF. Here the CDR3 DNA reads TGTGCCAGCAGTGATCCCGCCCTTTTCGGGGGAGGCACAGATACGCAGTATTTT.

The chain carries TRBV6-5 and TRBJ2-7; 8 bases align to TRBD1. The CDR3 contains 15 residues. With 5 bases clipped from V and 4 bases from J, the junction kept 10 bases outside the gene matches. Germline V gene data show CDR1 as MNHEY and CDR2 as SVGAGI. CDR3 bases: TGTGCCAGCAGTAACCAGGGGGCGCATGGGTACGAGCAGTACTTC. It encodes CASSNQGAHGYEQYF.

The chain recombines TRBV3-1 (or the pseudogene TRBV3-2) with TRBJ2-7, with a weak D call TRBD2 (5 bases). The germline V and J ends were trimmed by 4 bases and 6 bases, with 7 bases remaining between them. Germline V gene data show CDR1 as LGHDT and CDR2 as YNNKEL (reference sequence). The CDR3 is 11 amino acids. CDR3 sequence reads: CASSLEGEQYF. As DNA, the CDR3 is TGTGCCAGCAGCCTTGAGGGCGAGCAGTACTTC.

The chain employs TRBV9 and TRBJ2-3, with D unclear. This CDR3 is 16 amino acids long. Trimming took 0 bases from V and 0 from J, leaving 11 bases between them. The germline gives CDR1 SGDLS, CDR2 YYNGEE. The CDR3 here is CASSVAVDSSTDTQYF. In DNA, the CDR3 is TGTGCCAGCAGCGTAGCGGTAGACTCTAGCACAGATACGCAGTATTTT.

Regarding this clone: An end of the junction does not agree with germline; a read error may underlie this. This chain uses TRBV29-1 with TRBJ1-2; 10 bases align to TRBD1. The CDR3 is made up of 11 amino acids. Germline values: CDR1 SQVTM, CDR2 ANQGSEA. The CDR3 DNA follows: TGCAGCGTTGGGGGACAGGGGAGGCATTCGTTC. It yields the protein CSVGGQGRHSF.

The V and J genes are TRBV23-1 and TRBJ2-3; 7 nucleotides align to TRBD2. TRBV23-1 is treated as an ORF (open reading frame) with a function not yet certain. The CDR3 sequence is 16 residues long. Unmatched junction bases numbered 10, after V lost 1 base and J lost 6 bases. CDR3 coding DNA: TGCGCCAGCAGTCAATTCCCTAGTTGGGAGGGCGATACGCAGTATTTT. It specifies CASSQFPSWEGDTQYF.

The chain links TRBV28 to TRBJ2-7; D is unclear. Germline V CDR1 and CDR2: MDHEN, SYDVKM. This CDR3 comprises 13 residues. V was trimmed by 4 bases and J by 3 bases, leaving 10 bases between them. The DNA of the CDR3 is TGTGCCAGCAGTTCTCCTTCCCTCTACGAGCAGTACTTC. The encoded protein is CASSSPSLYEQYF. The variable domain in full, with the rest retrieved from reference TRBV28 and TRBJ2-7, is DVKVTQSSRYLVKRTGEKVFLECVQDMDHENMFWYRQDPGLGLRLIYFSYDVKMKEKGDIPEGYSVSREKKERFSLILESASTNQTSMYLCASSSPSLYEQYFGPGTRLTVT.

The genes are TRBV18 and TRBJ1-1; D is uncertain. The V and J ends lost 7 bases and 0 bases respectively, with 12 bases between them. Germline V gene sequence: CDR1 KGHSH, CDR2 LQKENI. CDR3 length: 14 amino acids. The CDR3 DNA is TGTGCCAGCTTAACCGGGAGGATGAACACTGAAGCTTTCTTT. Translating it yields CASLTGRMNTEAFF.

This clone was recorded many times. The V call is TRBV27, the J call TRBJ1-2; 9 bases are a match to TRBD1. With V trimmed by 4 bases and J by 1 base, 13 bases remained unmatched. This CDR3 has 18 amino acids. Germline CDR1 and CDR2: MNHEY and SMNVEV (reference sequence). CDR3 in DNA: TGTGCCAGCAGTTCCCTCACAGGGGGCTCTACCCTTAACTATGGCTACACCTTC. This gives the protein CASSSLTGGSTLNYGYTF.

The chain carries TRBV29-1 and TRBJ2-3; 10 nucleotides agree with TRBD1. The trim removed 2 bases at V and 4 bases at J, leaving 3 bases unmatched. Germline V gives CDR1 SQVTM, CDR2 ANQGSEA. The CDR3 is made up of 14 amino acids. The CDR3 DNA sequence: TGCAGCGTTGAAACGGGGACAGGGGCAGATACGCAGTATTTT. It is translated as CSVETGTGADTQYF.

The chain combines TRBV4-2 with TRBJ1-4, with a tentative D call TRBD1 (5 bases). V gave up 2 bases and J gave up 5 bases, with 9 bases separating them. Germline CDR1 LGHNA, CDR2 YNFKEQ. The CDR3 spans 14 residues. The CDR3 spells CASSQWGLNEKLFF. In nucleotides, the CDR3 is TGTGCCAGCAGCCAATGGGGCCTGAATGAAAAACTGTTTTTT.

The chain uses TRBV3-1 (or the pseudogene TRBV3-2) and TRBJ2-3; 8 bases match TRBD2. Germline V gene lookup returns CDR1 LGHDT and CDR2 YNNKEL (reference sequence). The J segment lost 3 bases and the V segment lost 1 base, leaving 6 bases of the junction unmatched. The CDR3 contains 16 residues. The CDR3 sequence: CASSQAPGGPTDTQYF. DNA of the CDR3: TGTGCCAGCAGCCAAGCCCCGGGGGGGCCGACAGATACGCAGTATTTT.

The chain couples TRBV2 to TRBJ1-2, with 8 positions matching TRBD1. From germline, CDR1 is SNHLY and CDR2 FYNNEI. This CDR3 has 15 residues. Trimming cost V 1 base and J 7 bases; bases outside gene matches: 8. In DNA form, the CDR3 reads TGTGCCAGCAGTGAAGTCGTCAGGGGGCAGGGTGGCTACACCTTC. Translating gives CASSEVVRGQGGYTF.